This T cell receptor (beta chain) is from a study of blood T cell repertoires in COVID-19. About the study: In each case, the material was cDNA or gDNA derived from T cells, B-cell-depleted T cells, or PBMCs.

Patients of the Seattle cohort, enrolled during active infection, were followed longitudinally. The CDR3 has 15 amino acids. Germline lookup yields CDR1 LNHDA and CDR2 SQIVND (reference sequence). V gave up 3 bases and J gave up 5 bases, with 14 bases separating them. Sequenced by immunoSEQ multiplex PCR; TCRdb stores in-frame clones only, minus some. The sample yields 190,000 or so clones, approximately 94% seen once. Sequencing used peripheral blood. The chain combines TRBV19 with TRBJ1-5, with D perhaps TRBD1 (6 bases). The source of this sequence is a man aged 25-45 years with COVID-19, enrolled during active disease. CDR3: CASSIPQGRYQPQHF. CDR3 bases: TGTGCCAGTAGTATTCCACAGGGCCGGTATCAGCCCCAGCATTTT.